The source of this TCR beta chain is a study of CD8+ T cells in alopecia areata. This CDR3 spans 15 amino acids. Germline CDR1 is SEHNR and CDR2 is FQNEAQ (reference sequence). J was trimmed by 2 bases and V by 6 bases; bases with no gene match: 6. The authors extracted RNA and reverse transcribed it into cDNA as the sequencing template. This table comes from immunoSEQ multiplex PCR, and its TCRdb copy is limited to in-frame clones, with some not included. The repertoire includes over 90,000 clones, 45% to 60% of them detected once, and roughly 8.8% sits in the top ten. This sequence was found in a human donor in good health. The genes are TRBV7-9 and TRBJ1-1, with 10 bases aligning to TRBD1. Sequencing used CD4+ T cells sorted from blood. CDR3 coding DNA: TGTGCCAGCAGACCGAGACAGGGGGCAAACACTGAAGCTTTCTTT. Its protein product is CASRPRQGANTEAFF.